The 29 T cell receptor beta chains given below trace back to one sample, sequenced in a study of CD8+ T cells in alopecia areata. RNA, once extracted, was reverse transcribed into cDNA for use as the sequencing template. The protocol was immunoSEQ multiplex PCR, while the TCRdb copy is restricted to in-frame clones and leaves out a portion. The sample carries 150,000 or so clones, about 66% recorded once. Source: CD8+ T cells sorted from blood, taken at week 0. The receptors here all came from a human donor with alopecia areata.

The V call is TRBV27, the J call TRBJ2-7, with TRBD2 matching 7 bases. Per the germline V gene, CDR1 is MNHEY and CDR2 is SMNVEV (reference sequence). The trim removed 5 bases at V and 5 bases at J, leaving 6 bases unmatched. The CDR3 is 13 amino acids. CDR3 in amino acids: CASSPPGGHEQYF. CDR3 in DNA: TGTGCCAGCAGTCCCCCGGGGGGACACGAGCAGTACTTC.

A single count supports this clone. J is TRBJ2-3 and V is TRBV4-1, with 7 bases aligning to TRBD2. The CDR3 loop spans 16 amino acids. Germline CDR1 MGHRA, CDR2 YSYEKL. Germline trimming cut 3 bases from V and 0 bases from J; bases unmatched to any gene: 6. The CDR3 bases are TGCGCCAGCAGCCAGGGCCTAGCGGCTAGCACAGATACGCAGTATTTT. Amino acids: CASSQGLAASTDTQYF.

The chain has TRBV6-5 and TRBJ2-7; the match to TRBD1 covers 7 bases. The junction had 5 bases not matched to a gene; V was cut back by 9 bases and J by 3 bases. The CDR3 runs 12 residues. Germline assignment: CDR1 MNHEY and CDR2 SVGAGI. Written as DNA, the CDR3 is TGTGCCAGTTCGTCAGGGGGCTACGAGCAGTACTTC. It specifies CASSSGGYEQYF.

This clone was detected only a few times. This chain uses TRBV2 with TRBJ2-1; 8 bases agree with TRBD1. The CDR3 totals 15 residues. The junction had 9 bases not matched to a gene; V was cut back by 11 bases and J by 0 bases. Germline assignment: CDR1 SNHLY and CDR2 FYNNEI. CDR3 protein: CARHDTGGSYNEQFF. CDR3 in DNA: TGTGCCCGCCATGATACAGGGGGCTCCTACAATGAGCAGTTCTTC.

This clone came up a few times. The chain recombines TRBV10-3 with TRBJ1-2; D ambiguous. The ends were cut back, 7 bases at V and 4 bases at J, with 25 bases in the middle. This CDR3 has 17 amino acids. Per the germline V gene, CDR1 is ENHRY and CDR2 is SYGVKD. CDR3 nucleotide sequence: TGTGCCATCACCGAAAGCGGGGATGGGAGCCGAGGCTATGGCTACACCTTC. As protein: CAITESGDGSRGYGYTF.

This chain connects TRBV25-1 to TRBJ1-2, with D uncertain. CDR3 size: 13 residues. Trimming cost V 4 bases and J 4 bases, with 10 bases left between them. CDR1 MGHDK and CDR2 SYGVNS come from the germline V gene. As DNA, the CDR3 is TGTGCCAGCAGTGGGGGAAGACCCTATGGCTACACCTTC. Translating it yields CASSGGRPYGYTF.

The CDR3 protein is CASSLGYLNTEAFF. As DNA, the CDR3 is TGTGCCAGCAGCTTAGGCTATCTGAACACTGAAGCTTTCTTT. The rearrangement links TRBV7-8 to TRBJ1-1; D call uncertain. The V gene lost 1 base and the J gene lost 0 bases, with 6 bases spanning the gap. The CDR3 covers 14 residues. Per germline, CDR1 SGHVS and CDR2 FQNEAQ.

This chain links TRBV9 with TRBJ1-1; 8 positions agree with TRBD1. Per germline, CDR1 SGDLS and CDR2 YYNGEE. V lost 0 bases to trimming and J lost 4 bases; unmatched junction nucleotides: 5. This CDR3 region has 15 residues. In DNA, the CDR3 is TGTGCCAGCAGCGTAGCAGGGGGCCCTCTCACTGAAGCTTTCTTT. Translating gives CASSVAGGPLTEAFF.

This clone has only a few counts. Other DNA sequences from this sample encode an identical CDR3 as well. The rearrangement uses TRBV27 and TRBJ1-6; no definite D call. V was shortened by 3 bases and J by 7 bases, with 13 bases between the two germline ends. The CDR3 is 15 residues long. CDR1 is MNHEY and CDR2 is SMNVEV in the germline V gene (reference sequence). CDR3 protein: CASSFSPPGNSPLHF. DNA for the CDR3: TGTGCCAGCAGTTTTTCCCCCCCGGGGAATTCACCCCTCCACTTT.

This clone has a handful of counts. The chain carries TRBV23-1 and TRBJ1-5; D perhaps matches TRBD1 (5 bases). TRBV23-1 has ORF status, its function being uncertain. The ends were cut back, 4 bases at V and 3 bases at J, with 13 bases in the middle. The CDR3 is 15 residues long. For the CDR3, the DNA is TGCGCCAGCAGTCGCCGGGACCTCTACAATCAGCCCCAGCATTTT. It is translated as CASSRRDLYNQPQHF.

The rearrangement joins TRBV12-5 to TRBJ2-5; D is unclear. The CDR3 is made up of 14 amino acids. V gave up 5 bases and J gave up 3 bases, with 13 bases separating them. The germline V gene has CDR1 LGHNT and CDR2 FRNRAP. The CDR3 coding sequence is TGTGCTAGTGGTCTGGGCAGGAAAAAAGAGACCCAGTACTTC. Translated, it gives CASGLGRKKETQYF.

This rearrangement joins TRBV29-1 to TRBJ2-7; 12 positions agree with TRBD1. CDR3 size: 14 residues. Germline V lookup: CDR1 SQVTM, CDR2 ANQGSEA. J was trimmed by 6 bases and V by 5 bases; bases with no gene match: 8. In nucleotides, the CDR3 is TGCAGCGTTCGGGAGGGACAGGGGGCCTCCGAGCAGTACTTC. It is translated as CSVREGQGASEQYF.

The J gene is TRBJ2-7, the V gene TRBV29-1; TRBD2 is a possible D gene (5 bases). This CDR3 is built from 11 residues. Deletions cut 5 bases from V and 3 bases from J, with 8 bases between. CDR1 is SQVTM, CDR2 ANQGSEA, per germline. CDR3 region: CSVPGVYEQYF. CDR3 DNA: TGCAGCGTTCCCGGGGTCTACGAGCAGTACTTC.

This chain connects TRBV30 to TRBJ2-7, with D possibly being TRBD2 (6 bases). V was trimmed by 8 bases and J by 3 bases, leaving 11 bases between them. Germline assignment: CDR1 GTSNPN and CDR2 SVGIG (reference sequence). This CDR3 comprises 11 residues. CDR3 nucleotides: TGTGCCGGGACTGGGGTCTACGAGCAGTACTTC. Its translation is CAGTGVYEQYF. The full variable domain, in which reference TRBV30 and TRBJ2-7 provide the parts outside the CDR3, is SQTIHQWPATLVQPVGSPLSLECTVEGTSNPNLYWYRQAAGRGLQLLFYSVGIGQISSEVPQNLSASRPQDRQFILSSKKLLLSDSGFYLCAGTGVYEQYFGPGTRLTVT.

The chain links TRBV6-5 to TRBJ2-7; D is perhaps TRBD1 (6 bases). The CDR3 runs 13 residues. Germline CDR1 MNHEY, CDR2 SVGAGI. V lost 8 bases and J 6 bases, leaving 17 bases between the germline ends. The CDR3 is CASEGEKPSEQYF. The CDR3 nucleotides are TGTGCCAGCGAGGGGGAAAAACCCTCCGAGCAGTACTTC.

The gene calls are TRBV2 and TRBJ2-3; 10 bases line up with TRBD2. V dropped 9 bases and J dropped 5; count of bases not matched to a gene: 8. CDR3 length: 14 residues. Germline CDR1 is SNHLY and CDR2 is FYNNEI. This CDR3 reads CARKSGGAVDTQYF. The CDR3 DNA follows: TGTGCCAGAAAGAGCGGGGGGGCCGTAGATACGCAGTATTTT.

V is TRBV29-1 and J is TRBJ2-2; D ambiguous. CDR1 SQVTM and CDR2 ANQGSEA come from the germline V gene. Trimming cost V 2 bases and J 6 bases, with 13 bases left between them. This CDR3 has 14 residues. The CDR3 reads CSVEPGSGAGELFF. In DNA, the CDR3 is TGCAGCGTTGAACCCGGGTCTGGGGCCGGGGAGCTGTTTTTT.

The chain recombines TRBV2 with TRBJ1-4; no reliable D call. CDR1 SNHLY and CDR2 FYNNEI come from the germline V gene. Trimming pared 4 bases from V and 0 bases from J, leaving 12 bases between. The CDR3 covers 16 residues. The CDR3 DNA reads as TGTGCCAGCAGTGGTCAGAACGGGGCAACTAATGAAAAACTGTTTTTT. Protein sequence: CASSGQNGATNEKLFF. Filled out from reference TRBV2 and TRBJ1-4, the complete variable domain reads EPEVTQTPSHQVTQMGQEVILRCVPISNHLYFYWYRQILGQKVEFLVSFYNNEISEKSEIFDDQFSVERPDGSNFTLKIRSTKLEDSAMYFCASSGQNGATNEKLFFGSGTQLSVL.

The chain carries TRBV9 and TRBJ1-1, with TRBD1 matching 7 bases. The J segment lost 1 base and the V segment lost 3 bases, leaving 6 bases of the junction unmatched. The CDR3 spans 15 residues. The germline V gene has CDR1 SGDLS and CDR2 YYNGEE. CDR3 nucleotides: TGTGCCAGCAGCGGTTCACAGGGGACGAACACTGAAGCTTTCTTT. This codes for CASSGSQGTNTEAFF.

The CDR3 DNA sequence: TGTGCCAGTAGTATAGTTCGGGACAGTCTCTACGAGCAGTACTTC. Its protein product is CASSIVRDSLYEQYF. This sequence joins TRBV19 and TRBJ2-7, with 7 nucleotides matching TRBD1. Germline V lookup: CDR1 LNHDA, CDR2 SQIVND (reference sequence). The ends lost 1 base at V and 3 bases at J; junction bases unmatched: 6. CDR3 length: 15 amino acids. The full variable domain, rest sourced from reference TRBV19 and TRBJ2-7, is DGGITQSPKYLFRKEGQNVTLSCEQNLNHDAMYWYRQDPGQGLRLIYYSQIVNDFQKGDIAEGYSVSREKKESFPLTVTSAQKNPTAFYLCASSIVRDSLYEQYFGPGTRLTVT.

V is TRBV9 and J is TRBJ2-1; D unclear. This CDR3 has 13 residues. Trimming took off 0 bases at V and 5 bases at J, with 6 bases between the two ends. Germline V gene data show CDR1 as SGDLS and CDR2 as YYNGEE. The DNA for the CDR3 is TGTGCCAGCAGCGTAGGGTCAAACAATGAGCAGTTCTTC. Its protein is CASSVGSNNEQFF.

The chain recombines TRBV9 with TRBJ2-3, with a possible D match to TRBD2 (7 bases). CDR1 is SGDLS and CDR2 is YYNGEE in the germline V gene. This CDR3 comprises 15 residues. Trimming took 5 bases from V and 4 from J, leaving 17 bases between them. Here the CDR3 reads CASRGKGGEPDTQYF. In DNA form, the CDR3 reads TGTGCCAGCAGAGGAAAAGGGGGGGAGCCAGATACGCAGTATTTT.

This chain uses TRBV10-3 with TRBJ1-1; D is possibly TRBD1 (5 bases). Germline-derived CDR1 and CDR2 are ENHRY and SYGVKD. Trimming removed 7 bases from V and 2 bases from J, with 14 bases in between. The CDR3 is made up of 14 amino acids. In nucleotides, the CDR3 is TGTGCCATCACCGAGACAGAGATAAACACTGAAGCTTTCTTT. Its translation is CAITETEINTEAFF.

The J gene is TRBJ2-5, the V gene TRBV9; TRBD2 matches at 7 bases. After removal of 0 bases from V and 7 bases from J, the junction contained 6 bases not matched to a gene. This CDR3 spans 14 amino acids. The V gene's germline CDR1 is SGDLS and CDR2 YYNGEE. The CDR3: CASSVDGSGGTQYF. As DNA, the CDR3 is TGTGCCAGCAGCGTAGATGGGTCGGGAGGGACCCAGTACTTC.

Concerning this clone itself: A read error may account for a junction end that differs from germline. The chain employs TRBV29-1 and TRBJ1-4; D is unresolved. The CDR3 is 11 residues long. From germline, CDR1 is SQVTM and CDR2 ANQGSEA. The CDR3 sequence: CSVEVSEGLFF. The DNA of the CDR3 is TGCAGCGTCGAAGTCAGTGAAGGACTGTTTTTT. Full variable domain (missing parts from reference TRBV29-1 and TRBJ1-4): SAVISQKPSRDICQRGTSLTIQCQVDSQVTMMFWYRQQPGQSLTLIATANQGSEATYESGFVIDKFPISRPNLTFSTLTVSNMSPEDSSIYLCSVEVSEGLFFGSGTQLSVL.

This clone has more than one count but fewer than ten. The chain has TRBV6-6 and TRBJ2-1; the D is unclear. Trimming cost V 5 bases and J 8 bases, with 7 bases left between them. This CDR3 is 11 amino acids long. The germline gives CDR1 MNHNY, CDR2 SVGAGI (reference sequence). For the CDR3, the DNA is TGTGCCAGCAGTCCGAATTATGAGCAGTTCTTC. Encoded protein: CASSPNYEQFF.

This clone was seen once. This sequence joins TRBV15 and TRBJ2-5; D is uncertain. The V gene lost 0 bases and the J gene lost 2 bases, with 10 bases spanning the gap. This CDR3 is built from 15 residues. Germline-derived CDR1 and CDR2 are LNHNV and YYDKDF (reference sequence). CDR3 DNA: TGTGCCACCAGCAGAGAAATGCTGGGGCAAGAGACCCAGTACTTC. Amino acid sequence: CATSREMLGQETQYF.

This clone was picked up one time. The gene calls are TRBV18 and TRBJ1-5; 8 bases agree with TRBD1. Germline CDR1 reads KGHSH; CDR2 reads LQKENI. The CDR3 totals 16 residues. The J segment lost 9 bases and the V segment lost 3 bases, leaving 13 bases of the junction unmatched. The CDR3 nucleotides read TGTGCCAGCTCACCGGGAACTGGACAGGGTGAAAGGCCCCAGCATTTT. Its protein is CASSPGTGQGERPQHF.

The rearrangement joins TRBV13 to TRBJ2-1; no clear D gene. CDR3 length equals 13 residues. V gave up 2 bases and J gave up 4 bases, with 6 bases separating them. CDR1 is PRHDT, CDR2 FYEKMQ, per germline (reference sequence). CDR3 bases: TGTGCCAGCAGCTTAAGGGAATACAATGAGCAGTTCTTC. Amino acid sequence: CASSLREYNEQFF.